The 21 T cell receptor beta chains below were found in one sample sequenced in a study of graft-versus-host responses after intestinal transplantation. Data came from immunoSEQ multiplex PCR; TCRdb stores just in-frame clones and leaves some out. The table has some 40,000 clones, over 90% seen once; the top ten hold around 3.6%. The material was PBMCs, obtained 700 to 750 days after intestinal transplantation. The receptor set was obtained from a human patient who received an intestinal transplant, so some T cells may come from the graft donor.

This rearrangement joins TRBV7-9 to TRBJ2-3; unclear D gene. Germline V gene lookup returns CDR1 SEHNR and CDR2 FQNEAQ (reference sequence). CDR3 size: 15 residues. V lost 4 bases, J lost 2 bases, and 13 bases lay in between. The CDR3 loop reads CASSSLGSPTDTQYF. DNA for the CDR3: TGTGCCAGCAGCTCTCTAGGTAGCCCCACAGATACGCAGTATTTT.

The V gene is TRBV21-1, the J gene TRBJ2-7; the D call in the table, TRBD2, was not verified against the DNA. TRBV21-1 represents a pseudogene. CDR3 length: 13 amino acids. CDR3 nucleotides: TGTGCCAGCAGCAATAACCCTAACTACGAGCAGTACTTC. Translation: CASSNNPNYEQYF.

V gene TRBV6-1 combines with J gene TRBJ2-3; D remains unclear. The V end lost 3 bases, the J end lost 3 bases, and 22 bases lay between the germline ends. Germline V gives CDR1 MNHNS, CDR2 SASEGT. CDR3 size: 18 residues. CDR3 loop: CASSEPSGWQAYTDTQYF. CDR3 DNA: TGTGCCAGCAGTGAGCCGTCAGGTTGGCAGGCTTATACAGATACGCAGTATTTT.

CDR3 in DNA: TGTGCCAGCAGCGTAGGTAGGGTGTCCCAAGAGACCCAGTACTTC. Amino acids: CASSVGRVSQETQYF. The V call is TRBV9, the J call TRBJ2-5; D gene ambiguous. V was shortened by 0 bases and J by 1 base, with 10 bases between the two germline ends. The CDR3 covers 15 residues. The germline V gene has CDR1 SGDLS and CDR2 YYNGEE.

This chain connects TRBV2 to TRBJ2-1; the D gene is possibly TRBD2 (5 bases). V was cut by 3 bases and J by 6 bases, with 15 bases left in between. The length of the CDR3 is 15 residues. Looked up from germline, CDR1 is SNHLY and CDR2 is FYNNEI. The CDR3 loop reads CASSDPPGKINEQFF. The DNA for the CDR3 is TGTGCCAGCAGTGACCCCCCGGGGAAAATCAATGAGCAGTTCTTC.

This rearrangement joins TRBV11-2 to TRBJ2-7, with a possible D match to TRBD1 (6 bases). In germline, CDR1 is SGHAT, CDR2 FQNNGV. This CDR3 is 15 amino acids long. V was cut by 4 bases and J by 2 bases, with 15 bases left in between. As DNA, the CDR3 is TGTGCCAGCAGCTCTGACCGGGACACTCCCTACGAGCAGTACTTC. This sequence encodes CASSSDRDTPYEQYF.

The chain couples TRBV19 to TRBJ1-1; 8 bases fit TRBD1. V lost 3 bases to trimming and J lost 6 bases; unmatched junction nucleotides: 3. Germline V gene sequence: CDR1 LNHDA, CDR2 SQIVND (reference sequence). The length of the CDR3 is 13 residues. Written as DNA, the CDR3 is TGTGCCAGTAGTATCAGGGGGCAGGCTGAAGCTTTCTTT. Its translation: CASSIRGQAEAFF. Full variable domain (outside the CDR3, taken from reference TRBV19 and TRBJ1-1): DGGITQSPKYLFRKEGQNVTLSCEQNLNHDAMYWYRQDPGQGLRLIYYSQIVNDFQKGDIAEGYSVSREKKESFPLTVTSAQKNPTAFYLCASSIRGQAEAFFGQGTRLTVV.

This clone was found a few times. The V and J genes are TRBV7-9 and TRBJ1-1; 8 nucleotides agree with TRBD1. The V segment lost 5 bases and the J segment 4 bases; nucleotides outside the gene matches: 9. This CDR3 has 15 residues. Germline CDR1 SEHNR, CDR2 FQNEAQ (reference sequence). CDR3 sequence reads: CASSPSTGVATEAFF. CDR3 bases: TGTGCCAGCAGCCCCTCGACAGGGGTGGCCACTGAAGCTTTCTTT.

This chain uses TRBV30 with TRBJ1-1; unclear D gene. Trimming shortened V by 4 bases and J by 8 bases, and 20 bases separated the two germline ends. The CDR3 has 14 amino acids. CDR1 and CDR2 from the germline V gene are GTSNPN and SVGIG (reference sequence). In nucleotides, the CDR3 is TGTGCCTGGAAGGAGAATCTATCCCCACTGGAAGCTTTCTTT. This codes for CAWKENLSPLEAFF.

The gene calls are TRBV4-1 and TRBJ2-7; no definite D call. CDR3 size: 17 residues. Between the trimmed V and J ends, which lost 0 bases and 1 base, there was a span of 16 bases. Germline CDR1 and CDR2: MGHRA and YSYEKL. The CDR3 coding sequence is TGCGCCAGCAGCCAAGAATCAACTCAGAGTGGGTCCTACGAGCAGTACTTC. Its protein is CASSQESTQSGSYEQYF.

The chain uses TRBV4-1 and TRBJ1-2, with a tentative D call TRBD1 (6 bases). Deletions cut 0 bases from V and 8 bases from J, with 13 bases between. The CDR3 has 14 amino acids. CDR1 MGHRA and CDR2 YSYEKL come from the germline V gene. The CDR3 sequence: CASSQEGRGGGYTF. In DNA form, the CDR3 reads TGCGCCAGCAGCCAAGAAGGTAGGGGGGGAGGCTACACCTTC.

V and J are TRBV28 and TRBJ1-2; no clear D. The CDR3 is 14 amino acids. The V and J ends lost 5 bases and 4 bases respectively, with 14 bases between them. CDR1 and CDR2 (germline): MDHEN, SYDVKM. The CDR3 loop reads CASSLNYHSYGYTF. The CDR3 DNA reads as TGTGCCAGCAGTCTAAACTACCACAGCTATGGCTACACCTTC.

The chain combines TRBV6-1 with TRBJ2-7; D not certain. There are 13 residues in the CDR3. The ends were cut back, 7 bases at V and 7 bases at J, with 17 bases in the middle. CDR1 MNHNS and CDR2 SASEGT come from the germline V gene. The DNA of the CDR3 is TGTGCCAGCACAGTATCAGCCAAGAGAGAGCAGTACTTC. Protein product: CASTVSAKREQYF.

The CDR3 nucleotides read TGTGCCATCCAGGAGGAAGGGGGGTTCCTCTACGAGCAGTACTTC. Protein product: CAIQEEGGFLYEQYF. J is TRBJ2-7 and V is TRBV10-3; D may correspond to TRBD1 or TRBD2 (6 bases each). Per germline, CDR1 ENHRY and CDR2 SYGVKD. CDR3 length equals 15 residues. V lost 8 bases to trimming and J lost 3 bases, with 20 bases between them.

The rearrangement links TRBV5-1 to TRBJ2-5; weak D call: TRBD1 (5 bases). V shed 6 bases and J shed 3 bases, with 15 bases lying between them. The germline CDR1 and CDR2 sequences are SGHRS and YFSETQ. The length of the CDR3 is 14 residues. The CDR3 DNA is TGCGCCAGCACCGATCGACAGAGGAAAGAGACCCAGTACTTC. Translated: CASTDRQRKETQYF.

The chain carries TRBV13 and TRBJ2-2, with D perhaps matching TRBD1 (6 bases). There are 13 residues in the CDR3. CDR1 is PRHDT, CDR2 FYEKMQ, per germline (reference sequence). Trimming removed 4 bases from V and 5 bases from J, with 8 bases in between. CDR3 sequence (DNA): TGTGCCAGCAGCTACAGGGTAACCGGGGAGCTGTTTTTT. Residues: CASSYRVTGELFF.

V is TRBV7-9 and J is TRBJ2-1, with 8 bases lining up with TRBD1. The length of the CDR3 is 16 residues. CDR1 and CDR2 (germline): SEHNR, FQNEAQ (reference sequence). Trimming cost V 5 bases and J 5 bases; bases outside gene matches: 11. CDR3 coding DNA: TGTGCCAGCAGCGACCAGGGGACAGGCCGAAACAATGAGCAGTTCTTC. This codes for CASSDQGTGRNNEQFF.

The chain recombines TRBV6-1 with TRBJ1-1; D is unresolved. V dropped 7 bases and J dropped 6 bases, with 15 bases sitting between them. This CDR3 has 13 residues. Germline V CDR1 and CDR2: MNHNS, SASEGT. The CDR3 sequence is CASMAGAAAEAFF. CDR3 in DNA: TGTGCCAGCATGGCAGGAGCCGCGGCTGAAGCTTTCTTT.

The table lists this clone with a few counts. The chain joins TRBV27 to TRBJ1-6; D remains unclear. The CDR3 runs 12 residues. V was trimmed by 0 bases and J by 8 bases, leaving 2 bases between them. Germline-derived CDR1 and CDR2 are MNHEY and SMNVEV (reference sequence). This CDR3 is CASSLSHSPLHF. DNA of the CDR3: TGTGCCAGCAGTTTATCCCATTCACCCCTCCACTTT.

The chain is built from TRBV10-1 and TRBJ2-2; 10 bases are a match to TRBD1. The germline V gene has CDR1 WNHNN and CDR2 SYGVQD (reference sequence). The CDR3 is made up of 14 amino acids. J gave up 3 bases and V 6 bases, and 1 base lay outside the gene matches. CDR3 sequence (DNA): TGCGCCAGCAGCGGGACAGGGGACACCGGGGAGCTGTTTTTT. Its protein product is CASSGTGDTGELFF.

The chain employs TRBV5-5 and TRBJ2-1; maybe TRBD2 (5 bases). From germline, CDR1 is SGHKS and CDR2 YYEKEE (reference sequence). Trimming pared 0 bases from V and 7 bases from J, leaving 11 bases between. The CDR3 spans 14 residues. CDR3 loop: CASSLVTGKNEQFF. Written as DNA, the CDR3 is TGTGCCAGCAGCTTGGTGACGGGAAAAAATGAGCAGTTCTTC.